A selection of T cell receptor beta chains follows, all from one sample in a study of OX40 agonist ivuxolimab in advanced cancers. Clones were sequenced by immunoSEQ multiplex PCR, and TCRdb holds only the in-frame ones, with some missing. The repertoire has some 16,000 clones, 80% to 90% of them found once; the top ten carry roughly 30%. Specimen: CD4+ or CD8+ T cells sorted from blood, collected in a trial of the OX40 agonist ivuxolimab. The source of these receptors is an adult with an advanced solid tumor such as melanoma, head and neck, liver or kidney cancer. CDR3s include the opening cysteine and the closing phenylalanine or tryptophan. A D gene is named only where the DNA matches it firmly. Only part of the rows carry a size: once, few, many, or a class if the clone is expanded.

clone_size	cdr3_length	d_call	j_call	v_call	cdr3_nt	cdr3_aa
-	14	-	TRBJ2-7	TRBV7-9	TGTGCCAGCATCGATACCCGGGGGTACTACGAGCAGTACTTC	CASIDTRGYYEQYF
-	12	-	TRBJ2-7	TRBV29-1	TGCAGCGTTGCGGAGGGAGCCTACGAGCAGTACTTC	CSVAEGAYEQYF
few	13	-	TRBJ1-5	TRBV19	TGTGCCAGTAGTCTGAATAGCAATCAGCCCCAGCATTTT	CASSLNSNQPQHF
-	16	-	TRBJ1-1	TRBV9	TGTGCCAGCAGCGGACCTACCGGCACCACCTCCACTGAAGCTTTCTTT	CASSGPTGTTSTEAFF
once	15	-	TRBJ1-1	TRBV19	TGTGCCAGTAGTATCTCTGAGGTGGGGAACACTGAAGCTTTCTTT	CASSISEVGNTEAFF
-	15	-	TRBJ2-7	TRBV15	TGTGCCACCAGCAGAGATCTCGACAGCTTCTACGAGCAGTACTTC	CATSRDLDSFYEQYF
once	13	TRBD1	TRBJ1-2	TRBV29-1	TGCAGCGTTGTATCAGGGGGCGTCTATGGCTACACCTTC	CSVVSGGVYGYTF
-	14	TRBD1	TRBJ1-1	TRBV27	TGTGCCAGCGGGACGACAGGGGTAAAGACTGAAGCTTTCTTT	CASGTTGVKTEAFF
-	15	TRBD2	TRBJ2-3	TRBV6-5	TGTGCCAGCAGTTACGGCCTAGCGGGAGCAGATACGCAGTATTTT	CASSYGLAGADTQYF
-	17	TRBD2	TRBJ2-2	TRBV4-3	TGCGCCAGCAGCCTAAAGTTAGCTAGCGGGAGCACCGGGGAGCTGTTTTTT	CASSLKLASGSTGELFF
-	17	TRBD1	TRBJ1-1	TRBV9	TGTGCCAGCAGCTCTCCATCGGGACAGGGGAGGTTTGGTGAAGCTTTCTTT	CASSSPSGQGRFGEAFF
-	12	TRBD2	TRBJ2-1	TRBV28	TGTGCCAGCAGTTTCCCGGGGGGTGAGCAGTTCTTC	CASSFPGGEQFF
-	14	-	TRBJ2-7	TRBV27	TGTGCCAGCCGGGGAGACTGGGATTCCTACGAGCAGTACTTC	CASRGDWDSYEQYF
-	16	-	TRBJ1-2	TRBV30	TGTGCCTGGAGTGAGGTTAAACAGGGAGCAGGATATGGCTACACCTTC	CAWSEVKQGAGYGYTF
-	14	TRBD2	TRBJ2-5	TRBV28	TGTGCCAGCAGTTTAAAGCGGGAGGGAGGGACCCAGTACTTC	CASSLKREGGTQYF
-	12	TRBD2	TRBJ2-7	TRBV5-4	TGTGCCAGCAGACGGGGGGTGGTTGAGCAGTACTTC	CASRRGVVEQYF
-	14	TRBD2	TRBJ2-7	TRBV30	TGTGCCTGGAGATTATTAGCGGGAGGATACGAGCAGTACTTC	CAWRLLAGGYEQYF
-	12	-	TRBJ2-1	TRBV28	TGTGCCAGCAGTTTACAGGGCAATGAGCAGTTCTTC	CASSLQGNEQFF
-	14	-	TRBJ1-2	TRBV28	TGTGCCAGCATGCCCTTGGGGCAGGTGTATGGCTACACCTTC	CASMPLGQVYGYTF
few	14	-	TRBJ2-3	TRBV7-8	TGTGCCAGCAGCCACACAGAGATCACAGATACGCAGTATTTT	CASSHTEITDTQYF
-	14	-	TRBJ1-2	TRBV5-6	TGTGCCAGCAGCTCCCCCGGGGGCTACTATGGCTACACCTTC	CASSSPGGYYGYTF
once	13	-	TRBJ1-1	TRBV6-5	TGTGCCAGCACTCGCGGGGGGAACACTGAAGCTTTCTTT	CASTRGGNTEAFF
-	14	-	TRBJ2-7	TRBV19	TGTGCCAGTAGTATAGGTCAGGGAGGCTACGAGCAGTACTTC	CASSIGQGGYEQYF
few	12	TRBD2	TRBJ2-7	TRBV6-6	TGTGCCAGCAGACGGGGGGTGGTTGAGCAGTACTTC	CASRRGVVEQYF
-	13	-	TRBJ2-1	TRBV7-6	TGTGCCAGCAGCGCGGGACTTCCCAATGAGCAGTTCTTC	CASSAGLPNEQFF
-	13	-	TRBJ1-2	TRBV14	TGTGCCAGCAGCCCGCTTGGCGGGGATGGCTACACCTTC	CASSPLGGDGYTF
-	13	TRBD1	TRBJ2-7	TRBV7-7	TGTGCTAGCAGCTTACAGGGGGCCGACGAGCAGTACTTC	CASSLQGADEQYF
-	14	-	TRBJ1-4	TRBV7-8	TGTGCCAGCAGCTTAGCGGGCCGGGGGGAAAAACTGTTTTTT	CASSLAGRGEKLFF
-	15	-	TRBJ1-2	TRBV28	TGTGCCAGCAGTTTGAGGGGGGCGGGTGGATATGGCTACACCTTC	CASSLRGAGGYGYTF
-	11	-	TRBJ2-7	TRBV5-5	TGTGCCAGCAGCGGAAGGGGGGAGCAGTACTTC	CASSGRGEQYF
-	14	-	TRBJ2-7	TRBV4-1	TGCGCCAGCGGACGGGAGAGGAGTACCTACGAGCAGTACTTC	CASGRERSTYEQYF
-	16	-	TRBJ1-5	TRBV16	TGTGCCAGCAGCCAAGGGCTGGGGAGGAGCAATCAGCCCCAGCATTTT	CASSQGLGRSNQPQHF
-	18	TRBD1	TRBJ1-3	TRBV9	TGTGCCAGCAGCCCCCACTCCGGACAGGGGGCAGCTGGAAACACCATATATTTT	CASSPHSGQGAAGNTIYF